Shown below are 30 T cell receptor beta chains from a single sample sequenced in a study of metastatic and nonmetastatic thyroid tumors. Ahead of thyroid surgery, no patient had received treatment of any kind. TCRdb reprocessed the PCR reads using MiXCR. This table holds 15,000 or so clones, 20% to 30% found once. The material sequenced was tumor tissue. Source of these receptors: a female donor with papillary thyroid cancer or a benign thyroid nodule (not recorded which). Some clones in this sample may be carry-over from other donors' samples.

The sample holds many counts of this clone. The chain is built from TRBV7-8 and TRBJ2-3; 7 bases are a match to TRBD1. CDR1 SGHVS and CDR2 FQNEAQ come from the germline V gene. J lost 4 bases, V lost 6 bases, and 13 bases had no gene match. This CDR3 is 16 amino acids long. The CDR3 protein is CASRSQGNYGADTQYF. CDR3 DNA: TGTGCCAGCAGGTCACAGGGGAACTATGGCGCAGATACGCAGTATTTT.

This clone was counted a few times. One end of the junction does not line up with germline, which may come from a read error. This chain connects TRBV7-7 to TRBJ1-2; 7 bases fit TRBD1. The CDR3 is 16 residues long. Germline-derived CDR1 and CDR2 are SSHAT and FNYEAQ (reference sequence). Here the CDR3 reads CASSRWLRGRGYGYTF. DNA of the CDR3: TGTGCTAGCAGCCGATGGTTGAGGGGGCGGGGCTATGGCTACACCTTC. The whole variable domain, remainder taken from reference TRBV7-7 and TRBJ1-2, is GAGVSQSPRYKVTKRGQDVTLRCDPISSHATLYWYQQALGQGPEFLTYFNYEAQPDKSGLPSDRFSAERPEGSISTLTIQRTEQRDSAMYRCASSRWLRGRGYGYTFGSGTRLTVV.

This rearrangement joins TRBV10-1 to TRBJ1-6; possibly TRBD1 for D (6 bases). Trimming removed 3 bases at V and 6 bases at J, with 6 bases between. Germline V gives CDR1 WNHNN, CDR2 SYGVQD (reference sequence). The CDR3 sequence is 13 residues long. Written as DNA, the CDR3 is TGCGCCAGCAGTGAACAGGGTAATTCACCCCTCCACTTT. Amino acids: CASSEQGNSPLHF.

This clone was seen many times. The gene calls are TRBV7-2 and TRBJ2-5, with 9 bases that match TRBD2. This CDR3 region has 15 residues. V trimming: 5 bases; J trimming: 5 bases; junction bases outside the gene matches: 9. Germline lookup yields CDR1 SGHTA and CDR2 FQGNSA. CDR3 bases: TGTGCCAGCAGCCCCCAGCTAGCGGGACGGGAGACCCAGTACTTC. Protein product: CASSPQLAGRETQYF.

This clone has only a few counts. This chain uses TRBV12-3 or TRBV12-4 with TRBJ2-7; D tentatively reads TRBD1 or TRBD2 (5 bases each). The germline V and J ends were trimmed by 6 bases and 11 bases, with 17 bases remaining between them. CDR3 length: 12 residues. Here the CDR3 DNA reads TGTGCCAGCAGGGGGACGGGGTTCGGGAAGTACTTC. This codes for CASRGTGFGKYF.

This clone has ten or more counts. Just one base apart from a much larger clone, this may be a read error. The rearrangement uses TRBV3-1 and TRBJ2-2; TRBD2 matches 13 bases. Germline V gene lookup returns CDR1 LGHDT and CDR2 YNNKEL (reference sequence). The V gene end was trimmed by 4 bases and the J gene end by 6 bases; junction bases not matched to a gene: 5. CDR3 length: 16 amino acids. As DNA, the CDR3 is TGTGCCAGCAGCCGGCGTACTAGCGGGAGGGCCGGGGAGCTGTTTTTT. Translation: CASSRRTSGRAGELFF.

The CDR3 protein is CATSHTVAHEQYF. The CDR3 DNA is TGTGCCACCAGCCATACAGTCGCCCACGAGCAGTACTTC. The V call is TRBV24-1, the J call TRBJ2-7; no reliable D call. Looked up from germline, CDR1 is KGHDR and CDR2 is SFDVKD. The CDR3 spans 13 residues. Trimming stripped 7 bases from V and 5 bases from J, with 14 bases between.

This clone was observed at least ten times. This may be a read error: a much more frequent sequence differs by one nucleotide. In the same sample, other DNA sequences code for this CDR3. The rearrangement uses TRBV30 and TRBJ2-1, with a tentative D call TRBD2 (5 bases). The ends were cut back, 3 bases at V and 2 bases at J, with 5 bases in the middle. Looked up from germline, CDR1 is GTSNPN and CDR2 is SVGIG (reference sequence). The CDR3 is 12 residues long. CDR3 in amino acids: CAWSGTYNEQFF. The CDR3 DNA reads as TGTGCCTGGAGCGGGACCTACAATGAGCAGTTCTTC.

This clone was recorded at least ten times. CDR3 in amino acids: CASTRSGTVDTQYF. Here the CDR3 DNA reads TGTGCCAGTACTAGGAGCGGGACGGTAGATACGCAGTATTTT. The gene calls are TRBV19 and TRBJ2-3; 7 bases match TRBD2. The CDR3 totals 14 residues. Germline V gene sequence: CDR1 LNHDA, CDR2 SQIVND (reference sequence). Losses at the gene ends were 7 bases for V and 5 bases for J; bases not matched to a gene: 9. Together with reference TRBV19 and TRBJ2-3, the CDR3 gives the full variable domain: DGGITQSPKYLFRKEGQNVTLSCEQNLNHDAMYWYRQDPGQGLRLIYYSQIVNDFQKGDIAEGYSVSREKKESFPLTVTSAQKNPTAFYLCASTRSGTVDTQYFGPGTRLTVL.

This chain links TRBV27 with TRBJ2-7, with TRBD2 matching over 11 bases. CDR1 and CDR2 (germline): MNHEY, SMNVEV (reference sequence). This CDR3 is built from 16 residues. Trimming removed 5 bases from V and 13 bases from J; junction bases left unmatched: 19. CDR3 coding DNA: TGTGCCAGCAGTCCCCTGAGACTAGCGGGGTCATACGATCATTACTTC. As protein: CASSPLRLAGSYDHYF.

The genes are TRBV7-2 and TRBJ1-1, with unresolved D. The germline gives CDR1 SGHTA, CDR2 FQGNSA. This CDR3 has 14 amino acids. The germline V and J ends were trimmed by 5 bases and 2 bases, with 12 bases remaining between them. This chain's CDR3 is CASSLLGFNTEAFF. The CDR3 DNA reads TGTGCCAGCAGCCTTTTGGGCTTCAACACTGAAGCTTTCTTT. The whole variable domain, remainder taken from reference TRBV7-2 and TRBJ1-1, is GAGVSQSPSNKVTEKGKDVELRCDPISGHTALYWYRQSLGQGLEFLIYFQGNSAPDKSGLPSDRFSAERTGGSVSTLTIQRTQQEDSAVYLCASSLLGFNTEAFFGQGTRLTVV.

This clone was seen more than once but under ten times. This chain uses TRBV19 with TRBJ1-5; TRBD1 is a possible D gene (6 bases). V lost 5 bases to trimming and J lost 0 bases, with 14 bases between them. The CDR3 has 16 residues. Germline lookup yields CDR1 LNHDA and CDR2 SQIVND (reference sequence). As DNA, the CDR3 is TGTGCCAGTAGTGTCCGGACAGTCTATAGCAATCAGCCCCAGCATTTT. It encodes CASSVRTVYSNQPQHF.

In its sample, this clone was seen many times. The chain couples TRBV30 to TRBJ2-5; D might be TRBD2 (6 bases). This CDR3 comprises 13 residues. CDR1 and CDR2 (germline): GTSNPN, SVGIG (reference sequence). The V gene lost 0 bases and the J gene lost 7 bases, with 12 bases spanning the gap. The CDR3 DNA reads TGTGCCTGGAGTGTACGGGACGGGAGGACCCAGTACTTC. This encodes CAWSVRDGRTQYF.

This clone was counted many times. The V call is TRBV10-3, the J call TRBJ2-3; the D gene is possibly TRBD2 (6 bases). Germline CDR1 reads ENHRY; CDR2 reads SYGVKD. The ends were cut back, 6 bases at V and 0 bases at J, with 10 bases in the middle. The CDR3 sequence is 14 residues long. CDR3 bases: TGTGCCATCAGCGGGACTTCTAGCACAGATACGCAGTATTTT. This sequence encodes CAISGTSSTDTQYF.

This clone was detected many times. The chain joins TRBV6-6 to TRBJ2-1; TRBD2 is a possible D gene (6 bases). Trimming stripped 4 bases from V and 7 bases from J, with 20 bases between. CDR1 and CDR2 from the germline V gene are MNHNY and SVGAGI (reference sequence). There are 16 residues in the CDR3. In DNA, the CDR3 is TGTGCCAGCAGTTCCTCGGACTATACTCTTATGAATGAGCAGTTCTTC. It is translated as CASSSSDYTLMNEQFF.

The table lists this clone with many counts. The gene calls are TRBV5-1 and TRBJ1-4; 8 bases are a match to TRBD1. The CDR3 totals 15 residues. From germline, CDR1 is SGHRS and CDR2 YFSETQ. V was pared by 0 bases and J by 3 bases, with 1 base of the junction left unmatched. The CDR3 is CASSLGDRPNEKLFF. The CDR3, as DNA: TGCGCCAGCAGCTTGGGGGACAGGCCTAATGAAAAACTGTTTTTT.

Sample share makes this clone medium-sized. V gene TRBV7-2 combines with J gene TRBJ1-1; perhaps TRBD1 as D (5 bases). CDR3 size: 12 residues. The germline V and J ends were trimmed by 8 bases and 11 bases, with 18 bases remaining between them. Germline-derived CDR1 and CDR2 are SGHTA and FQGNSA. CDR3 bases: TGTGCCAGCGGACCGGGTGCAGGGCAGGCTTTCTTT. Translating gives CASGPGAGQAFF. Variable domain in full (rest from reference TRBV7-2 and TRBJ1-1): GAGVSQSPSNKVTEKGKDVELRCDPISGHTALYWYRQSLGQGLEFLIYFQGNSAPDKSGLPSDRFSAERTGGSVSTLTIQRTQQEDSAVYLCASGPGAGQAFFGQGTRLTVV.

This clone occurred a few times. The rearrangement joins TRBV5-5 to TRBJ1-5; TRBD1 agrees at 7 bases. CDR3 length equals 15 residues. Germline CDR1 SGHKS, CDR2 YYEKEE (reference sequence). J gave up 1 base and V 2 bases, and 3 bases lay outside the gene matches. The CDR3: CASSLNRGSNQPQHF. The CDR3 nucleotides read TGTGCCAGCAGCTTAAACAGGGGAAGCAATCAGCCCCAGCATTTT.

This clone appeared a few times. V and J are TRBV6-1 and TRBJ2-7; D unresolved. V was trimmed by 1 base and J by 9 bases, leaving 19 bases between them. Looked up from germline, CDR1 is MNHNS and CDR2 is SASEGT. The CDR3 extends over 15 amino acids. This CDR3 reads CASSEEAGRGRVQYF. The CDR3 DNA reads TGTGCCAGCAGTGAAGAGGCAGGCCGCGGTAGAGTGCAGTACTTC.

Comment on this clone: A clone one base away is much larger, so this may be a read error. The gene calls are TRBV20-1 and TRBJ2-3, with D possibly TRBD2 on 5 matching bases. Germline lookup yields CDR1 DFQATT and CDR2 SNEGSKA (reference sequence). The CDR3 loop spans 12 amino acids. The V end was cut by 7 bases, the J end by 7 bases, with 15 bases between. As DNA, the CDR3 is TGCAGTGACGGGGAGATTGGAAATACGCAGTATTTT. This translates into CSDGEIGNTQYF.

This clone has only one observation. The chain joins TRBV30 to TRBJ2-5; D is unresolved. The CDR3 has 11 amino acids. The ends were cut back, 0 bases at V and 13 bases at J, with 12 bases in the middle. The germline CDR1 and CDR2 sequences are GTSNPN and SVGIG (reference sequence). The CDR3 coding sequence is TGTGCCTGGAGTGTAGACTCGAGAAGGTACTTC. Translated, it gives CAWSVDSRRYF.

By share of the sample, this clone is medium-sized. This same CDR3 is encoded by further DNA sequences in the sample. The chain employs TRBV6-1 and TRBJ2-6; D ambiguous. CDR1 MNHNS and CDR2 SASEGT come from the germline V gene. The CDR3 runs to 13 residues. V lost 6 bases and J 0 bases, leaving 3 bases between the germline ends. The DNA for the CDR3 is TGTGCCAGCAGCGTCTCTGGGGCCAACGTCCTGACTTTC. It codes for CASSVSGANVLTF.

For the CDR3, the DNA is TGTGCCAGCAGTGAACGGATAGCGGGTATTATTACAGATACGCAGTATTTT. It encodes CASSERIAGIITDTQYF. The J gene is TRBJ2-3, the V gene TRBV6-1; 7 bases are shared with TRBD2. Germline lookup yields CDR1 MNHNS and CDR2 SASEGT. The CDR3 extends over 17 amino acids. The V segment lost 2 bases and the J segment 3 bases; nucleotides outside the gene matches: 11.

A word on this clone: This clone may be a read error of a much larger clone one base away. Different DNA sequences within this sample yield the same CDR3. V usage is TRBV7-9 and J usage is TRBJ1-1, with unresolved D. This CDR3 is built from 13 residues. The germline V gene has CDR1 SEHNR and CDR2 FQNEAQ (reference sequence). As DNA, the CDR3 is TGTGCCAGCAGCTTAGCCAGGAACACTGAAGCTTTCTTC. Translated, it gives CASSLARNTEAFF.

This rearrangement joins TRBV6-4 to TRBJ2-2, with TRBD1 identical over 8 bases. Germline V gene lookup returns CDR1 MRHNA and CDR2 SNTAGT. After removal of 2 bases from V and 4 bases from J, the junction contained 0 bases not matched to a gene. CDR3 size: 14 residues. The chain's CDR3 is CASSDGQGTGELFF. In nucleotides, the CDR3 is TGTGCCAGCAGTGACGGACAGGGCACCGGGGAGCTGTTTTTT.

This clone qualifies as medium-sized. The sample contains more than one DNA sequence encoding this CDR3. The chain joins TRBV3-1 to TRBJ2-7; D gene ambiguous. V was cut by 0 bases and J by 2 bases, with 11 bases left in between. CDR3 length: 15 residues. Germline V gives CDR1 LGHDT, CDR2 YNNKEL (reference sequence). The CDR3 is CASSQEHGAAYEQYF. CDR3 nucleotides: TGTGCCAGCAGCCAAGAACACGGAGCAGCCTACGAGCAGTACTTC.

This clone was observed at least ten times. The chain links TRBV7-9 to TRBJ1-1, with D uncertain. The ends were cut back, 8 bases at V and 1 base at J, with 14 bases in the middle. CDR1 is SEHNR, CDR2 FQNEAQ, per germline (reference sequence). The CDR3 extends over 14 amino acids. The CDR3 sequence: CASEDYPRNTEAFF. CDR3 nucleotide sequence: TGTGCCAGCGAGGATTACCCGAGGAACACTGAAGCTTTCTTT.

This clone is medium-sized in the sample. J is TRBJ2-7 and V is TRBV11-2, with D unclear. Germline lookup yields CDR1 SGHAT and CDR2 FQNNGV. Trimming removed 2 bases at V and 4 bases at J, with 9 bases between. This CDR3 is built from 13 residues. Here the CDR3 DNA reads TGTGCCAGCAGCTTATTCGTGGAGTACGAGCAGTACTTC. Translation: CASSLFVEYEQYF.

This clone is a singleton in its sample. At one end the junction does not follow the germline gene, possibly because of a read error. This rearrangement joins TRBV20-1 to TRBJ2-5; D might be TRBD2 (9 bases). Germline lookup yields CDR1 DFQATT and CDR2 SNEGSKA (reference sequence). This CDR3 contains 15 residues. In nucleotides, the CDR3 is TGCAGTGCCAGGGGGCGACTAGCGGAACAAGAGACCAAGTACTTC. Translating it yields CSARGRLAEQETKYF.

The chain combines TRBV7-9 with TRBJ2-5; D might be TRBD2 (6 bases). Germline V CDR1 and CDR2: SEHNR, FQNEAQ (reference sequence). The CDR3 runs 13 residues. V lost 2 bases and J 5 bases, leaving 9 bases between the germline ends. In nucleotides, the CDR3 is TGTGCCAGCAGCTTAACGGGAGAGGAGACCCAGTACTTC. It specifies CASSLTGEETQYF.